This T cell receptor beta chain appears in the sequencing data of a study of shared clonotypes between healthy human individuals. Study as a whole: Those who served as donors were a couple of women and a few men between the ages of 18 and 49.

Study-level points and caveats: Clonotype sharing across several donors was observed for 4% to 6.5% of naive CD4 clonotypes. Naive subsets generally had larger estimated richness than memory subsets.

Some clones are missing from TCRdb's copy, which holds only in-frame ones; the method was immunoSEQ multiplex PCR. The table shows about 1,800,000 clones, with about 95% occurring only once. As defined, naive CD8 cells were CD45RO-negative and positively selected for CCR7, with terminally differentiated effector memory CD45RA+ cells excluded. As concerns this clone: Antigen unknown.

V was pared by 5 bases and J by 5 bases, with 9 bases of the junction left unmatched. The germline V gene encodes CDR1 SEHNR and CDR2 FQNEAQ (reference sequence). The CDR3 consists of 16 residues. The source is a man aged 18 to 29 in good health. V gene TRBV7-9 combines with J gene TRBJ2-5; TRBD2 aligns across 12 bases. The sequenced material came from naive CD8+ T cells sorted from blood. The CDR3 DNA sequence: TGTGCCAGCAGCCCCTCCCTAGCGGGAGGGGAGGAGACCCAGTACTTC. As protein: CASSPSLAGGEETQYF.